Presented here are 18 T cell receptor beta chains from one specimen sequenced in a study of technical replicates of blood from a few donors. Profiled with immunoSEQ multiplex PCR; TCRdb holds only in-frame clones, not every one. The sample includes about 100,000 clones, 95% to 97% of them seen just once. The material sequenced was T cells isolated from PBMCs. The receptors were sampled from a human donor in good health.

The V gene is TRBV7-4, the J gene TRBJ1-5; 8 positions match TRBD1. Germline-derived CDR1 and CDR2 are SGHVT and SQSDAQ. V lost 3 bases and J lost 0; bases outside the gene matches: 10. The CDR3 consists of 18 residues. The CDR3 DNA reads as TGTGCCAGCAGCTTTGGGACCGGGACAGGCTATAGCAATCAGCCCCAGCATTTT. It encodes CASSFGTGTGYSNQPQHF. Complete variable domain (other parts from reference TRBV7-4 and TRBJ1-5): GAGVSQSPRYKVAKRGRDVALRCDSISGHVTLYWYRQTLGQGSEVLTYSQSDAQRDKSGRPSGRFSAERPERSVSTLKIQRTEQGDSAVYLCASSFGTGTGYSNQPQHFGDGTRLSIL.

V usage is TRBV11-3 and J usage is TRBJ2-3; TRBD2 aligns across 11 bases. V lost 1 base, J lost 0 bases, and 0 bases stayed unmatched. CDR3 length equals 16 residues. Per germline, CDR1 SGHNT and CDR2 YENEEA. The CDR3 sequence: CASSLGTSGSTDTQYF. DNA of the CDR3: TGTGCCAGCAGCTTAGGGACTAGCGGGAGCACAGATACGCAGTATTTT.

This chain uses TRBV28 with TRBJ2-1, with 10 bases that match TRBD2. CDR1 and CDR2 (germline): MDHEN, SYDVKM. With V trimmed by 5 bases and J by 3 bases, 4 bases remained unmatched. This CDR3 has 15 residues. CDR3 in amino acids: CASSLTSGDYNEQFF. CDR3 DNA: TGTGCCAGCAGTCTTACTAGCGGGGACTACAATGAGCAGTTCTTC.

The chain recombines TRBV27 with TRBJ2-3, with D possibly TRBD1 on 5 matching bases. Germline-derived CDR1 and CDR2 are MNHEY and SMNVEV (reference sequence). The V end was cut by 3 bases, the J end by 5 bases, with 9 bases between. CDR3 length: 13 residues. The CDR3 is CASSFLDRDTQYF. The CDR3 DNA reads as TGTGCCAGCAGTTTCCTTGACAGAGATACGCAGTATTTT.

This clone was seen only once. This chain uses TRBV10-1 with TRBJ2-3; no firm D call. The CDR3 sequence is 12 residues long. The germline V gene encodes CDR1 WNHNN and CDR2 SYGVQD (reference sequence). Trimming cost V 2 bases and J 4 bases, with 4 bases left between them. CDR3 loop: CASSEEADTQYF. As DNA, the CDR3 is TGCGCCAGCAGTGAGGAGGCAGATACGCAGTATTTT.

By frequency in the sample, this clone is medium-sized. The chain links TRBV10-3 to TRBJ1-1, with 8 bases matching TRBD1. CDR3 length equals 13 residues. Germline CDR1 reads ENHRY; CDR2 reads SYGVKD. V dropped 7 bases and J dropped 2; count of bases not matched to a gene: 3. In DNA form, the CDR3 reads TGTGCCATCAATGGACAGGGCAACACTGAAGCTTTCTTT. It encodes CAINGQGNTEAFF.

The rearrangement uses TRBV10-1 and TRBJ2-3, with 9 positions matching TRBD2. Germline values: CDR1 WNHNN, CDR2 SYGVQD (reference sequence). The CDR3 sequence is 15 residues long. Unmatched junction bases numbered 5, after V lost 3 bases and J lost 4 bases. The CDR3 DNA sequence: TGCGCCAGCAGTGATGGCGGGAGGGGGTCAGATACGCAGTATTTT. Its translation: CASSDGGRGSDTQYF.

In nucleotides, the CDR3 is TGTGCCAGCGGAGAGAGGAGGGCGGTGAGGAACACTGAAGCTTTCTTT. This sequence encodes CASGERRAVRNTEAFF. The rearrangement uses TRBV9 and TRBJ1-1; D unclear. Trimming shortened V by 7 bases and J by 1 base, and 20 bases separated the two germline ends. Germline-derived CDR1 and CDR2 are SGDLS and YYNGEE. The length of the CDR3 is 16 residues. The whole variable domain, remainder taken from reference TRBV9 and TRBJ1-1, is DSGVTQTPKHLITATGQRVTLRCSPRSGDLSVYWYQQSLDQGLQFLIQYYNGEERAKGNILERFSAQQFPDLHSELNLSSLELGDSALYFCASGERRAVRNTEAFFGQGTRLTVV.

The CDR3 nucleotides are TGCGCCAGCCGCGGGTTACTGGAAGAGACCCAGTACTTC. Translated: CASRGLLEETQYF. The rearrangement links TRBV5-1 to TRBJ2-5; the D gene is possibly TRBD2 (5 bases). Germline values: CDR1 SGHRS, CDR2 YFSETQ. The V end was cut by 7 bases, the J end by 3 bases, with 13 bases between. This CDR3 is 13 amino acids long.

The rearrangement uses TRBV5-6 and TRBJ2-7, with 14 nucleotides matching TRBD2. V shed 0 bases, J shed 6 bases, and the junction held 2 bases outside the gene matches. The CDR3 sequence is 15 residues long. CDR1 is SGHDT, CDR2 YYEEEE, per germline. The CDR3 nucleotides read TGTGCCAGCAGCTTGGAGGGACTAGCGGGAGTCGAGCAGTACTTC. As protein: CASSLEGLAGVEQYF. Complete variable domain (other parts from reference TRBV5-6 and TRBJ2-7): DAGVTQSPTHLIKTRGQQVTLRCSPKSGHDTVSWYQQALGQGPQFIFQYYEEEERQRGNFPDRFSGHQFPNYSSELNVNALLLGDSALYLCASSLEGLAGVEQYFGPGTRLTVT.

This clone came up a few times. This chain connects TRBV5-1 to TRBJ1-2; 7 nucleotides align to TRBD1. V shed 2 bases, J shed 0 bases, and the junction held 4 bases outside the gene matches. CDR1 is SGHRS and CDR2 is YFSETQ in the germline V gene. CDR3 length: 15 residues. The CDR3 nucleotides read TGCGCCAGCAGCTTAGGACAGGTTTCTAACTATGGCTACACCTTC. This gives the protein CASSLGQVSNYGYTF.

The V call is TRBV6-1, the J call TRBJ2-7; maybe TRBD2 (6 bases). CDR3 length: 13 amino acids. Trimming took 7 bases from V and 0 from J, leaving 10 bases between them. Looked up from germline, CDR1 is MNHNS and CDR2 is SASEGT. As DNA, the CDR3 is TGTGCCAGCATGGGAGGCCTCTCCTACGAGCAGTACTTC. Translated: CASMGGLSYEQYF.

The gene calls are TRBV7-9 and TRBJ1-1; D remains ambiguous. V lost 5 bases to trimming and J lost 11 bases, with 15 bases between them. In germline, CDR1 is SEHNR, CDR2 FQNEAQ (reference sequence). This CDR3 region has 12 residues. For the CDR3, the DNA is TGTGCCAGCAGCCCGCTGACCCCGAGGGCTTTCTTT. It yields the protein CASSPLTPRAFF.

V and J are TRBV2 and TRBJ1-3, with D perhaps matching TRBD1 (5 bases). CDR3 length: 14 amino acids. The germline CDR1 and CDR2 sequences are SNHLY and FYNNEI. CDR3 in amino acids: CARDRGLNGNTIYF. The CDR3 nucleotides are TGTGCGCGGGATAGGGGCCTGAATGGAAACACCATATATTTT.

V gene TRBV4-1 combines with J gene TRBJ1-5, with 7 bases that match TRBD1. The CDR3 covers 18 residues. The junction had 18 bases not matched to a gene; V was cut back by 3 bases and J by 7 bases. In germline, CDR1 is MGHRA, CDR2 YSYEKL. The CDR3 DNA follows: TGCGCCAGCAGCCACCATATTGCGAAAGGGACAGTCAAGCAGCCCCAGCATTTT. Translated: CASSHHIAKGTVKQPQHF.

The gene calls are TRBV5-4 and TRBJ2-7, with 13 bases matching TRBD2. Trimming at V came to 4 bases and at J to 4 bases, leaving 5 bases not matched to a gene. The CDR3 is made up of 15 amino acids. The germline gives CDR1 SGHNT, CDR2 YYREEE (reference sequence). The CDR3: CASSPGTSGKYEQYF. CDR3 coding DNA: TGTGCCAGCAGCCCCGGGACTAGCGGGAAATACGAGCAGTACTTC.

The V gene is TRBV4-1, the J gene TRBJ2-2; 11 bases map to TRBD2. This CDR3 has 17 residues. Germline CDR1 is MGHRA and CDR2 is YSYEKL. The V segment lost 4 bases and the J segment 5 bases; nucleotides outside the gene matches: 9. The CDR3 sequence: CASSPLTSGIRTGELFF. In DNA, the CDR3 is TGCGCCAGCAGCCCTCTGACTAGCGGGATAAGAACCGGGGAGCTGTTTTTT.

This chain joins TRBV4-1 and TRBJ1-5; D uncertain. The CDR3 length is 13 residues. The germline CDR1 and CDR2 sequences are MGHRA and YSYEKL. V lost 9 bases to trimming and J lost 5 bases, with 14 bases between them. CDR3 bases: TGCGCCAGTTCGGGAACTGGGCATCAGCCCCAGCATTTT. The encoded protein is CASSGTGHQPQHF.